The clone carrying this T cell receptor (beta chain) was observed a single time. Its antigen is not identified. The repertoire was sequenced with immunoSEQ multiplex PCR; TCRdb's copy has only in-frame clones and lacks some. Of some 2,000,000 clones listed, over 85% are singletons. The CDR3 has 11 residues. Per germline, CDR1 SQVTM and CDR2 ANQGSEA. The V end lost 7 bases, the J end lost 1 base, and 7 bases lay between the germline ends. This specimen comes from a study of shared clonotypes between healthy human individuals. Study outcomes and limitations: Sequencing depth was a factor that was expected to affect clonotype sharing among donors. Having only a few donors restricted how much genetic and exposure-history diversity was captured.

The sequence derives from a man younger than 35 in good health. V is TRBV29-1 and J is TRBJ1-1; no firm D call. Sequencing input: naive CD4+ T cells sorted from blood. Described subset: CD45RA+ positively selected. In nucleotides, the CDR3 is TGCAGCGCTCGGGGGAACACTGAAGCTTTCTTT. As protein: CSARGNTEAFF.